This T cell receptor beta chain appears in the sequencing data of a study of early T cells in non-severe SARS-CoV-2 infection. Study in general: Chains were not paired, and sequencing was done on bulk RNA from unsorted whole blood. Study conclusions and caveats: Private and CD4 specificities were missed by VDJdb matching, skewed to anti-spike CD8.

In the case of this clonotype: The antigen remains unidentified. Just one base apart from a much larger clone, this may be a read error.

Attachment of unique molecular identifiers to individual cDNA molecules was performed. Each CDR3 protein gets one entry after TCRdb re-called the 5' RACE reads with MiXCR. The table lists tens of thousands of distinct CDR3 sequences, roughly 12% of them singletons. This TCR was sampled from an adult who was a healthcare worker with PCR-confirmed SARS-CoV-2 infection or an uninfected control (not recorded which). The sample consisted of whole blood.

This CDR3 reads CATSLRGTSGQETQYF. CDR3 bases: TGTGCCACCAGCTTACGCGGGACTAGCGGCCAAGAGACCCAGTACTTC. The gene calls are TRBV11-2 and TRBJ2-5, with 11 bases aligning to TRBD2. Germline-derived CDR1 and CDR2 are SGHAT and FQNNGV. The CDR3 has 16 residues.